The 17 T cell receptor beta chains below were found in one sample sequenced in a study of blood T cell repertoires in COVID-19. The table came from immunoSEQ multiplex PCR; TCRdb's copy has only in-frame clones and leaves some out. The repertoire consists of fewer than 350,000 clones, with roughly 79% occurring once and the leading ten covering under 3%. The material sequenced was peripheral blood. Source of these receptors: a woman in her fifties or sixties with active or convalescent COVID-19.

The chain has TRBV7-2 and TRBJ1-4, with 8 bases that match TRBD1. Germline-derived CDR1 and CDR2 are SGHTA and FQGNSA. J gave up 7 bases and V 1 base, and 5 bases lay outside the gene matches. CDR3 length equals 15 residues. The chain's CDR3 is CASSLGRGLIEKLFF. DNA of the CDR3: TGTGCCAGCAGCTTAGGCAGGGGGCTCATTGAAAAACTGTTTTTT.

This chain's CDR3 is CASSVGVGQGAHEQYF. CDR3 nucleotides: TGTGCCAGCAGCGTAGGGGTAGGCCAGGGGGCCCACGAGCAGTACTTC. The chain carries TRBV9 and TRBJ2-7; 8 bases map to TRBD1. The germline V gene has CDR1 SGDLS and CDR2 YYNGEE. This CDR3 region has 16 residues. J lost 5 bases, V lost 0 bases, and 10 bases had no gene match.

The rearrangement links TRBV2 to TRBJ2-2; 9 bases fit TRBD2. From germline, CDR1 is SNHLY and CDR2 FYNNEI. The CDR3 totals 16 residues. J was trimmed by 2 bases and V by 6 bases; bases with no gene match: 7. The CDR3 region has the DNA TGTGCCAGCAGGAATTTAGCGGGGGCCAACACCGGGGAGCTGTTTTTT. Translation gives CASRNLAGANTGELFF.

V and J are TRBV7-8 and TRBJ2-7; 8 bases are a match to TRBD1. Unmatched junction bases numbered 9, after V lost 6 bases and J lost 5 bases. The CDR3 is 14 residues long. Germline V CDR1 and CDR2: SGHVS, FQNEAQ. The CDR3 region is CASRLRTGLHEQYF. CDR3 nucleotides: TGTGCCAGCAGACTACGGACAGGGCTACACGAGCAGTACTTC.

V is TRBV3-1 (or the pseudogene TRBV3-2) and J is TRBJ1-6; D perhaps matches TRBD1 (5 bases). Germline V lookup: CDR1 LGHDT, CDR2 YNNKEL (reference sequence). The CDR3 is made up of 15 amino acids. V lost 4 bases to trimming and J lost 6 bases, with 13 bases between them. The CDR3 sequence: CASSPRSGGNSPLHF. CDR3 coding DNA: TGTGCCAGCAGCCCCCGGTCGGGGGGTAATTCACCCCTCCACTTT.

This chain uses TRBV3-1 (or the pseudogene TRBV3-2) with TRBJ2-3, with 8 bases fitting TRBD2. The trim removed 1 base at V and 3 bases at J, leaving 9 bases unmatched. The germline gives CDR1 LGHDT, CDR2 YNNKEL (reference sequence). The CDR3 covers 17 residues. CDR3 residues: CASSQVSSGGGTDTQYF. CDR3 nucleotide sequence: TGTGCCAGCAGCCAAGTGTCCAGCGGGGGAGGTACAGATACGCAGTATTTT.

This chain links TRBV6-2 or TRBV6-3 with TRBJ1-2; D not resolved. There are 11 residues in the CDR3. Germline lookup yields CDR1 MNHEY and CDR2 SVGEGT. Trimming pared 5 bases from V and 8 bases from J, leaving 9 bases between. CDR3 residues: CASSPTYGYTF. The CDR3 nucleotides are TGTGCCAGCAGTCCCACCTACGGCTACACCTTC.

This clone showed up many times. V and J are TRBV7-7 and TRBJ2-2, with 8 bases identical to TRBD2. Germline trimming cut 8 bases from V and 6 bases from J; bases unmatched to any gene: 8. CDR3 size: 14 residues. CDR1 is SSHAT and CDR2 is FNYEAQ in the germline V gene (reference sequence). Written as DNA, the CDR3 is TGTGCCAGCGGAACCGGGACTAGATCCGGGGAGCTGTTTTTT. Encoded protein: CASGTGTRSGELFF.

This clone has a single count. At the DNA level, this CDR3 is encoded by other sequences in the same sample as well. V is TRBV18 and J is TRBJ2-7; 8 nucleotides align to TRBD1. This CDR3 has 14 residues. Germline V gives CDR1 KGHSH, CDR2 LQKENI. With 3 bases clipped from V and 2 bases from J, the junction kept 3 bases outside the gene matches. The CDR3 loop is CASSPPGQAYEQYF. CDR3 nucleotide sequence: TGTGCCAGCTCACCGCCGGGACAGGCCTACGAGCAGTACTTC.

V gene TRBV29-1 combines with J gene TRBJ1-1, with TRBD1 matching over 9 bases. This CDR3 contains 13 residues. Germline CDR1 is SQVTM and CDR2 is ANQGSEA. The V and J ends lost 7 bases and 5 bases, in that order; junction bases with no gene match: 8. As DNA, the CDR3 is TGCAGCGGGTGGGACAGGGAAGGAACTGAAGCTTTCTTT. It yields the protein CSGWDREGTEAFF.

The rearrangement joins TRBV4-1 to TRBJ1-4; D may be TRBD1 (5 bases). Germline values: CDR1 MGHRA, CDR2 YSYEKL. Trimming cost V 4 bases and J 7 bases, with 16 bases left between them. This CDR3 contains 15 residues. CDR3: CASSLPLGGAEKLFF. The CDR3 nucleotides are TGCGCCAGCAGCCTCCCGCTGGGGGGAGCTGAAAAACTGTTTTTT.

This clone was detected only once. The V and J genes are TRBV3-1 (or the pseudogene TRBV3-2) and TRBJ1-6; D might be TRBD1 (5 bases). Trimming took 2 bases from V and 8 from J, leaving 13 bases between them. Germline CDR1 and CDR2: LGHDT and YNNKEL (reference sequence). The CDR3 runs 15 residues. Here the CDR3 DNA reads TGTGCCAGCAGCCAACAGGGCCTAATATATTCACCCCTCCACTTT. It specifies CASSQQGLIYSPLHF.

The genes are TRBV27 and TRBJ2-5; 15 bases agree with TRBD2. Germline V gene data show CDR1 as MNHEY and CDR2 as SMNVEV (reference sequence). The CDR3 covers 20 residues. Trimming at V came to 4 bases and at J to 3 bases, leaving 15 bases not matched to a gene. CDR3 sequence (DNA): TGTGCCAGCAGTTCCCTACACTGGACTAGCGGGGGGGGTACCAAAGAGACCCAGTACTTC. Its protein product is CASSSLHWTSGGGTKETQYF.

This rearrangement joins TRBV7-6 to TRBJ1-2, with 7 bases identical to TRBD1. The V and J ends lost 5 bases and 3 bases, in that order; junction bases with no gene match: 9. The CDR3 is 15 residues long. The V gene's germline CDR1 is SGHVS and CDR2 FNYEAQ. As DNA, the CDR3 is TGTGCCAGCAGCCCTCCGACAGGGTACCACTATGGCTACACCTTC. It is translated as CASSPPTGYHYGYTF. The full variable domain, rest sourced from reference TRBV7-6 and TRBJ1-2, is GAGVSQSPRYKVTKRGQDVALRCDPISGHVSLYWYRQALGQGPEFLTYFNYEAQQDKSGLPNDRFSAERPEGSISTLTIQRTEQRDSAMYRCASSPPTGYHYGYTFGSGTRLTVV.

Comments on this clone: At one end, the junction sequence differs from germline, possibly due to a read error. The chain combines TRBV19 with TRBJ2-2, with D perhaps matching TRBD2 (5 bases). Germline-derived CDR1 and CDR2 are LNHDA and SQIVND (reference sequence). The length of the CDR3 is 16 residues. Here the CDR3 reads CASSIGDTRERRGAVF. CDR3 nucleotide sequence: TGTGCCAGTAGTATAGGAGATACAAGGGAACGCCGGGGAGCTGTTTTT.

The CDR3 region has the DNA TGTGCCAGCAGCCGGGACAGGGTAATCACCGGGGAGCTGTTTTTT. It translates to CASSRDRVITGELFF. V is TRBV14 and J is TRBJ2-2; TRBD1 aligns across 9 bases. V lost 4 bases to trimming and J lost 4 bases; unmatched junction nucleotides: 4. The CDR3 is 15 amino acids. Germline CDR1 SGHDN, CDR2 FVKESK. Supplemented by reference TRBV14 and TRBJ2-2, the full variable domain reads EAGVTQFPSHSVIEKGQTVTLRCDPISGHDNLYWYRRVMGKEIKFLLHFVKESKQDESGMPNNRFLAERTGGTYSTLKVQPAELEDSGVYFCASSRDRVITGELFFGEGSRLTVL.

The J gene is TRBJ2-3, the V gene TRBV12-5; the D gene is possibly TRBD1 (5 bases). V gave up 9 bases and J gave up 4 bases, with 8 bases separating them. The CDR3 spans 11 residues. Germline values: CDR1 LGHNT, CDR2 FRNRAP. CDR3 amino acids: CASLQADTQYF. The CDR3 DNA reads as TGTGCTAGCTTACAGGCAGATACGCAGTATTTT.